This T cell receptor beta chain stems from a study of T cells in Graves' hyperthyroidism and ophthalmopathy. No ophthalmopathy progression within 18 months constituted stable Graves' hyperthyroidism. Thyroid ultrasound and orbital computed tomography, with clinical symptoms and serum thyroxine and TRAb, informed diagnoses. This clonotype was detected a few times. The CDR3 contains 13 residues. Trimming took off 10 bases at V and 1 base at J, with 13 bases between the two ends. Per germline, CDR1 SNHLY and CDR2 FYNNEI. RNA transcripts were the template for amplifying TCR beta CDR3 regions. A first-round RT-PCR of the TCR CDR3 used the HTBI primer set. From the multiplex PCR reads, TCRdb called clonotypes with MiXCR, one entry per CDR3 protein. The profile shows hundreds of thousands of distinct CDR3 sequences, 35% to 40% of them singletons.

Sequencing was performed on blood. The clonotype was recovered from a man younger than 35 with Graves' hyperthyroidism. The chain uses TRBV2 and TRBJ1-2; D unresolved. The CDR3 DNA is TGTGCCACCCGGAGGGTGCTTAACTATGGCTACACCTTC. It yields the protein CATRRVLNYGYTF.